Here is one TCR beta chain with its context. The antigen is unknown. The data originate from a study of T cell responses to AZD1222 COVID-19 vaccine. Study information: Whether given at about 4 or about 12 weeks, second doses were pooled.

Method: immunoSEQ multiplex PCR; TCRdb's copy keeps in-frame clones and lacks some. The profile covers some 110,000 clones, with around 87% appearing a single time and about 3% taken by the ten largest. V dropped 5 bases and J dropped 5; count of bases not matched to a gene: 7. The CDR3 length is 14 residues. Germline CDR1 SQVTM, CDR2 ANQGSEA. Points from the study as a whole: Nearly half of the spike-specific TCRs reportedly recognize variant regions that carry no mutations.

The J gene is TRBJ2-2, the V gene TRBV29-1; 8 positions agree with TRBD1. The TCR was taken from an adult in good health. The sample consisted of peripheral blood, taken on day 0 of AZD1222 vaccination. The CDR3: CSVSGGAVTGELFF. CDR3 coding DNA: TGCAGCGTTTCAGGGGGCGCGGTGACCGGGGAGCTGTTTTTT.